The clone carrying this TCR beta chain occurred many times. Its antigen is unidentified. This specimen comes from a study of identical twins. Study-level findings and limits: Insertions were reduced in abundant cord blood beta clonotypes but not in memory repertoires. Zero-insertion analyses were open to partial confounding by invariant MAIT and iNKT cells. Out-of-frame alpha sequences common to twins were enriched for low generation probability.

This CDR3 spans 14 amino acids. CDR1 is MGHDK and CDR2 is SYGVNS in the germline V gene. With 6 bases clipped from V and 6 bases from J, the junction kept 6 bases outside the gene matches. Through template switching, a universal primer site was introduced, and the cDNA contained unique molecular identifiers. TCRdb ran MiXCR on the 5' RACE reads and lists one entry per CDR3 protein. The data show approximately 220,000 distinct CDR3 sequences, around 10% seen once. This receptor was obtained from a woman younger than 30 in good health. The chain uses TRBV25-1 and TRBJ2-2, with TRBD1 matching 8 bases. Source material: memory (CD45RO+) T cells sorted from blood. CDR3 DNA: TGTGCCAGCAGGCAAGACAGGGGCGCCGGGGAGCTGTTTTTT. Translating it yields CASRQDRGAGELFF. The variable domain in full, completed from reference TRBV25-1 and TRBJ2-2, reads EADIYQTPRYLVIGTGKKITLECSQTMGHDKMYWYQQDPGMELHLIHYSYGVNSTEKGDLSSESTVSRIRTEHFPLTLESARPSHTSQYLCASRQDRGAGELFFGEGSRLTVL.